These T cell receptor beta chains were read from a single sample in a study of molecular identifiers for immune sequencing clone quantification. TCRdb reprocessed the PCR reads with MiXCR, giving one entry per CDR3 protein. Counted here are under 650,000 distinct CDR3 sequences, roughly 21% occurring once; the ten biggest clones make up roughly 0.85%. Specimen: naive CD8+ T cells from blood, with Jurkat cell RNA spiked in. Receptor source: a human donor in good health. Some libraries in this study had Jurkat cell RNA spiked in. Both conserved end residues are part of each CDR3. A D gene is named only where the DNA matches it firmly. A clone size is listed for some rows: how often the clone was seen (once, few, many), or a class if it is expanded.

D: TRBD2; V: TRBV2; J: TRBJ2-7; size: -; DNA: TGTGCCAGCAGGGAAGCGGGGGAACTTTTCTACGAGCAGTACTTC; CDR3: CASREAGELFYEQYF
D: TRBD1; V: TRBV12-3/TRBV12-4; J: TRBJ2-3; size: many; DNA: TGTGCCAGCAGTTTAAGCTTCGGACAGGGGAGCACAGATACGCAGTATTTT; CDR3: CASSLSFGQGSTDTQYF
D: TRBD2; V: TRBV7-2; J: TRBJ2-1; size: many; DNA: TGTGCCAGCAGCTTAGAGCTAGCGGGAGGGAACAATGAGCAGTTCTTC; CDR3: CASSLELAGGNNEQFF
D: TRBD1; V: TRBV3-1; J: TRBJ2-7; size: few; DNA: TGTGCCAGCAGCCAAGGACAGGGGATCATAGTCGAGCAGTACTTC; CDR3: CASSQGQGIIVEQYF
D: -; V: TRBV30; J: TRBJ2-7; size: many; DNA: TGTGCCTGGAGTGGGTTAACCACCCAGGGATCCCATTACGAGCAGTACTTC; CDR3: CAWSGLTTQGSHYEQYF
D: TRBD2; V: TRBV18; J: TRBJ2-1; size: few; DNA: TGTGCCAGCTCTGACGACAGCGGGGCCTACAATGAGCAGTTCTTC; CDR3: CASSDDSGAYNEQFF
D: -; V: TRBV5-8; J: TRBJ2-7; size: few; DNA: TGTGCCAGCAGCCACGGACAGTTCGAGCAGTACTTC; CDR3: CASSHGQFEQYF
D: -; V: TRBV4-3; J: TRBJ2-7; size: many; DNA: TGCGCCAGCAGCCAAGATCGGGACAATACCTACGAGCAGTACTTC; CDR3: CASSQDRDNTYEQYF
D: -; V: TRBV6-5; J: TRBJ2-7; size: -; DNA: TGTGCCAGCAGCGAAGAAACAGATCCCTACGAGCAGTACTTC; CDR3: CASSEETDPYEQYF
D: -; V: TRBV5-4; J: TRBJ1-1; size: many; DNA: TGTGCCAGCCGAGTTGGCACTGAAGCTTTCTTT; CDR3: CASRVGTEAFF
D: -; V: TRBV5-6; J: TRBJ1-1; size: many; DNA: TGTGCCAGCAGCTTTCAATCTGGGGGGGCTGGTACTGAAGCTTTCTTT; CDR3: CASSFQSGGAGTEAFF
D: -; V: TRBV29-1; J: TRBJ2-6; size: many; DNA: TGCAGCGTTGTAGAGGGTAGCTCTGGGGCCAACGTCCTGACTTTC; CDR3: CSVVEGSSGANVLTF
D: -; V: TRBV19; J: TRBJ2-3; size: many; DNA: TGTGCCAGTAGTATGGGGCAAGCGCCAGATACGCAGTATTTT; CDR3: CASSMGQAPDTQYF
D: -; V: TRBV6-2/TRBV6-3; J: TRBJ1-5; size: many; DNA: TGTGCCAGCAGCCTCCTGCTAGGGAGCAATCAGCCCCAGCATTTT; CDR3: CASSLLLGSNQPQHF
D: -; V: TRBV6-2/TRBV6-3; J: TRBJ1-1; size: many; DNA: TGTGCCAGCAGTTCGGACCCTAGGGGGGGTTTTACTGAAGCTTTCTTT; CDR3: CASSSDPRGGFTEAFF
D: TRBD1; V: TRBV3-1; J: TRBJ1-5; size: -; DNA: TGTGCCAGCAGCAATCAGGGGGCTTACAATCAGCCCCAGCATTTT; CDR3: CASSNQGAYNQPQHF
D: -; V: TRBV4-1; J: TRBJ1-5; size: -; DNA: TGCGCCGGCAGCCAAGATACTCGCCAGCCCCAGCATTTT; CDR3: CAGSQDTRQPQHF
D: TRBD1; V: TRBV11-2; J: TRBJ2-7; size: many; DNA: TGTGCCAGCAGCAAGGGGTTAGACAGGGCCTACGAGCAGTACTTC; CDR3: CASSKGLDRAYEQYF
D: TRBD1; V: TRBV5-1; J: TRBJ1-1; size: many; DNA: TGCGCCAGCAGCCGGGACAGGGGGCAATTGGAGAACACTGAAGCTTTCTTT; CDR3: CASSRDRGQLENTEAFF
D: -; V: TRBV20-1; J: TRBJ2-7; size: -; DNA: TGCAGTGCCACGCCCCGGGACCCGTCCTACGAGCTGTACTTC; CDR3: CSATPRDPSYELYF
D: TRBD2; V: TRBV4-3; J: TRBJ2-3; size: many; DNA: TGCGCCAGCAGCCAATGGCTAGCGGTAGATACGCAGTATTTT; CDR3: CASSQWLAVDTQYF
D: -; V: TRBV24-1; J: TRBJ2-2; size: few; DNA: TGTGCCACCAGTGATTGGGACAACTCGAACACCGGGGAGCTGTTTTTT; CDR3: CATSDWDNSNTGELFF
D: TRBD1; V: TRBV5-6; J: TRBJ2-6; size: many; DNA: TGTGCCAGCAGCGCGGGACAGGGATACTCTGGGGCCAACGTCCTGACTTTC; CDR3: CASSAGQGYSGANVLTF
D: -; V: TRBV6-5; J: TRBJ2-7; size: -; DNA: TGTGTCAGCAGTCCCGGGCTGGCGGTATACGAGCAGTACTTC; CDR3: CVSSPGLAVYEQYF
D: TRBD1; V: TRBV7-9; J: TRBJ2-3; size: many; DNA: TGTGCCAGCAGCTCCCGACAGGGTTCGGCTACTAGTCGCGCAGATACGCAGTATTTT; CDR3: CASSSRQGSATSRADTQYF
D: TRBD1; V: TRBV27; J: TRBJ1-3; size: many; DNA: TGTGCCAGCAGTTTGACAGGGGGCGTTACTGGAAACACCATATATTTT; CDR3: CASSLTGGVTGNTIYF
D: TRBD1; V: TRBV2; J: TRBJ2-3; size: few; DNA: TGTGCCAGCAGTCCCCAGGGGGCGCGAACAGATACGCAGTATTTT; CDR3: CASSPQGARTDTQYF
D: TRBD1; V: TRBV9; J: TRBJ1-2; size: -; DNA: TGTGCCAGCAGTTCTGGGACAGGGGGTCCCCAAAACTATGGCTACACCTTC; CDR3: CASSSGTGGPQNYGYTF
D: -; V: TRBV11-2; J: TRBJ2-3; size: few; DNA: TGTGCCAGCAGCGGCCCGGGGGCCACAGATACGCAGTATTTT; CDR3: CASSGPGATDTQYF
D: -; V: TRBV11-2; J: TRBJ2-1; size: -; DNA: TGTGCCAGCAGCCTCCCCCCGGTCGCGGTGGTTTACTACAATGAGCAGCTCTTC; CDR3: CASSLPPVAVVYYNEQLF
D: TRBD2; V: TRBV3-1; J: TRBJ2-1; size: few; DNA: TGTGCCAGCAGCGACAGGGGCCCTAGCGGGGGGCCAAACAATGAGCAGTTCTTC; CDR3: CASSDRGPSGGPNNEQFF
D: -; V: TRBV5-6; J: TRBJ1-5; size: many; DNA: TGTGCCAGCAGCTTGCTCTCCGGATGGGATAGCAATCAGCCCCAGCATTTT; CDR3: CASSLLSGWDSNQPQHF
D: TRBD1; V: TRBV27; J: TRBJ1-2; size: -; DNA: TGTTCTTCCGGGACAGGGGGCTTCGATAACTATGGCTACACCTTC; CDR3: CSSGTGGFDNYGYTF
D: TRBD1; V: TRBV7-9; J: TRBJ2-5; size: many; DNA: TGTGCCAGCCGTGAGGGGGCCTTCCAAGAGACCCAGTACTTC; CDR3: CASREGAFQETQYF
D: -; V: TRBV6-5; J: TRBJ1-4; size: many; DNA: TGTGCCAGCAGTCCTGACTGGACCGAAAAACTGTTTTTT; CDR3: CASSPDWTEKLFF
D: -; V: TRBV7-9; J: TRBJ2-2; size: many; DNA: TGTGCCAGCAGCTCAGGGACACTCAACACCGGGGAGCTGTTTTTT; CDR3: CASSSGTLNTGELFF
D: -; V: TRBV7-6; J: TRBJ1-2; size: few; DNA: TGTGCCAGCAGCTTATACGGTCCTAACTATGGCTACACCTTC; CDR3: CASSLYGPNYGYTF
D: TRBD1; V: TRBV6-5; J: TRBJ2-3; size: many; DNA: TGTGCCAGCAGTTACGACAGGGGGCTTAGCACAGATACGCAGTATTTT; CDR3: CASSYDRGLSTDTQYF
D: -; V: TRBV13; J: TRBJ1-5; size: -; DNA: TGTGCCAGCAGCCCCCTCATGGTAGCGGGGTGGAGATCGGATACGCAGCATTTT; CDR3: CASSPLMVAGWRSDTQHF
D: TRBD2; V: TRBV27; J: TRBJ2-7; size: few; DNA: TGTGCCAGCAGTCCGGGACTAGCGGGACACGAGCAGTACTTC; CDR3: CASSPGLAGHEQYF
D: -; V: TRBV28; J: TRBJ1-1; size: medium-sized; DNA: TGTGCCAGCAGCTTAGGGACTGAAGCTTTCTTT; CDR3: CASSLGTEAFF
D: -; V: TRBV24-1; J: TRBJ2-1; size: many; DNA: TGTGCCACCAGTGATTCCGGACGGAATGAGCAGTTCTTC; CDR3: CATSDSGRNEQFF
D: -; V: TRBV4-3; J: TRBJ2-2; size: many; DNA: TGCGCCAGCAGCCAAGTATTGGGAGGTCCGGTCGGGGAGCTGTTTTTT; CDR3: CASSQVLGGPVGELFF
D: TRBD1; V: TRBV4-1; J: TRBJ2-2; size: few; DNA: TGCGCCAGCAGCCAGGAGACAGGGGCCCGGGACACCGGGGAGCTGTTTTTT; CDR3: CASSQETGARDTGELFF
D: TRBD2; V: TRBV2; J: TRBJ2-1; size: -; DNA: TGTGCCAGCCAACCCGGGACTACTCCCTACAATGAGCAGTTCTTC; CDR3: CASQPGTTPYNEQFF
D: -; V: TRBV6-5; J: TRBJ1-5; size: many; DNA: TGTGCCAGCAGCTCGGGAGTTCATCAGCCCCAGCATTTT; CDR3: CASSSGVHQPQHF
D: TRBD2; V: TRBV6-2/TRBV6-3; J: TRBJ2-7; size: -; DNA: TGTGCCAGCAGTTTGAGCGGGGGCCGATCCTACGAGCAGTACTTC; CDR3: CASSLSGGRSYEQYF
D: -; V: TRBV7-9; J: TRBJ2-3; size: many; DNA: TGTGCCAGCAGCTCAACCGTCCCCAGGGACCTTAGCACAGATACGCAGTATTTT; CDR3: CASSSTVPRDLSTDTQYF
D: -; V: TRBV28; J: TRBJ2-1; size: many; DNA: TGTGCCAGCAGTTTAATCCCCCTAGCGAACCTTGGAGGAAATGAGCAGTTCTTC; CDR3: CASSLIPLANLGGNEQFF
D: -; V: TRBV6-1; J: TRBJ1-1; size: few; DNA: TGTGCCAGCAGTGAGAGCACAGTGGCTGAAGCTTTCTTT; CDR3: CASSESTVAEAFF
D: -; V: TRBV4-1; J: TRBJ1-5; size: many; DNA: TGCGCCAGCAGCCAAGCGGACAGAATGAATCAGCCCCAGCATTTT; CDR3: CASSQADRMNQPQHF
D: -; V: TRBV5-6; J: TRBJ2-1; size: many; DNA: TGTGCCAGCAGCTTTCAACAGGGAGAGGCCTACAATGAGCAGTTCTTC; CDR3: CASSFQQGEAYNEQFF